This record looks at one TCR beta chain sequence and its context. A single count supports this clonotype. Its binding antigen is unknown. No base qualities exist here, and no much larger clone lies one base off it. One read offers little support. The data were obtained in a study of blood T cells in healthy people across ages (dated by TCRdb to about 2015). Some background on the complete study: In model experiments, template switching captured roughly one uniquely barcoded TCR beta cDNA molecule for every two T cells. To avoid experimental bias, donors of different ages were randomly spread across the sequencing lanes. The donors were split into four age groups: young (average 16 years), middle-aged (roughly 39), aged (around 67) and long-lived (approximately 80). Two additional independent replicas of 1 million unique cDNA reads from the same blood draw were analyzed for two donors (one aged 18 to 29 and one aged 80 or older). Using deep sequencing normalized with unique cDNA molecular identifiers, the study measured how TCR beta repertoire diversity changes with age. Broader findings and caveats from the paper: The long-lived group showed more naive CD4+ T cells, fewer expanded clones and increased TCR diversity than the aged group, suggesting age selection. Total diversity estimates from one million sequenced T cells were considered lower bounds and underestimates. Observed TCR beta diversity correlated strongly with the percentage of naive T cells measured by flow cytometry. Observed TCR beta diversity per million T cells fell roughly linearly with age, and a significant reduction was already apparent by age roughly 40. Because profiling used bulk unsorted PBMCs, naive and antigen-experienced compartments could not be compared conclusively. Because the CMV infection status of the donors was unknown, age-related changes in expanded clonotypes may potentially have been confounded.

The donors were some 39 Caucasian individuals from Russia, aged roughly 6 to 100 years, who were systemically healthy. Approximately 9.3 milliliters of peripheral blood were drawn from each donor into EDTA-treated Vacutainer tubes. Ficoll-Paque density-gradient centrifugation was used to isolate PBMCs, with at least 6.5 million obtained per sample. Total RNA was extracted from PBMCs with Trizol reagent, with at least 6 micrograms obtained per sample. For every donor, an aliquot of PBMCs went through flow cytometry to measure the percentages of naive CD45RAhigh/CD27high T cells. V gives up 6 bases and J gives up 0 bases, and the segment between their germline ends measures 11 bases. In the germline V gene, CDR1 corresponds to LGHNA and CDR2 to YNFKEQ. The CDR3 holds 15 amino acids from the cysteine to the phenylalanine. CDR3 DNA is the only sequence kept; it has 45 bases, read in frame from the first base.

Library preparation used 5' RACE. The instrument was an Illumina HiSeq 2500. The second PCR ran for roughly 6 to 11 cycles and used a J-beta primer mix along with a sample-barcoded 5' primer. A template-switch 5' adaptor carrying 12 random nucleotides introduced a unique molecular identifier onto each TCR beta cDNA molecule. At least 2.5 million CDR3-containing paired-end reads were obtained from each sample. All of the RNA was converted into first-strand cDNA using the Mint cDNA synthesis kit, with a TRBC-specific oligonucleotide serving as the primer. After uracil-DNA glycosylase treatment, a first 18-cycle PCR used universal primers M1SS and BC2_uni_R on all cDNA. Processing in the source paper ran as follows. For normalization, 1 million high-quality reads were randomly selected from each sample, with every read carrying a distinct molecular identifier. Reads sharing molecular identifiers were discarded rather than binned into consensus sequences. CDR3 identification, clonotype clustering and error correction used MiTCR with a Q25 quality threshold and the strictest error-elimination algorithm. A nonparametric unseen species model with Euler transformation was used to estimate a lower bound on total TCR beta diversity. TCRdb reprocessed the public reads (quality trimming at Q25 with fastp, clone calling with MiXCR) and kept in-frame beta chains. Here each entry gathers all rows of one CDR3 protein and keeps the most common genes and DNA. V and J calls and clone size were set by TCRdb, not the authors. The sample table records about 670,000 distinct CDR3 sequences; roughly half of these occur just once. Roughly 12% of the sample rests with the top ten.

Sequencing used blood. The chain is encoded by TRBV4-2 joined to TRBJ2-2; TRBD2 is possibly the D segment (5 matching bases). The TCR sequence derives from a woman aged 80 or over in good health. This receptor has the CDR3 CASSPEGTNTGELFF. The DNA sequence reads TGTGCCAGCAGTCCCGAGGGCACGAACACCGGGGAGCTGTTTTTT.